This T cell receptor beta chain was captured by sequencing in a study of identical twins. Study conclusions and caveats: Twin-shared out-of-frame alpha sequences were enriched for low generation probability.

From the 5' RACE reads, TCRdb called clonotypes with MiXCR, one entry per CDR3 protein. The table includes about 430,000 distinct CDR3 sequences, roughly 20% detected once. This clonotype turned up a few times. Its specificity is unknown. The sequenced material came from naive T cells sorted from blood. This sequence was found in a man aged 45-65 years in good health.

CDR3 protein: CATSRDGTSEETQYF. DNA for the CDR3: TGTGCCACCAGCAGAGATGGGACTAGCGAGGAGACCCAGTACTTC. The rearrangement joins TRBV15 to TRBJ2-5, with 10 bases that match TRBD2. The CDR3 extends over 15 amino acids. V trimming: 0 bases; J trimming: 5 bases; junction bases outside the gene matches: 3. Per germline, CDR1 LNHNV and CDR2 YYDKDF (reference sequence).